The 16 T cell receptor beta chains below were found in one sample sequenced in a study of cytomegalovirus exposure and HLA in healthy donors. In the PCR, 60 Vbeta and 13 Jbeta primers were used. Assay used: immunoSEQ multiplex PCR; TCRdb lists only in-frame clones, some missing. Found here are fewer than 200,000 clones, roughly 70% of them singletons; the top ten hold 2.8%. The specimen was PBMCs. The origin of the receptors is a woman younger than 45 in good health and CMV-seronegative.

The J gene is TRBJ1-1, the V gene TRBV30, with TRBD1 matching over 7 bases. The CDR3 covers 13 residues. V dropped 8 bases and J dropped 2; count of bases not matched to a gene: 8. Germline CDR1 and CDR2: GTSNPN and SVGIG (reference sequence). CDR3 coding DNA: TGTGCCGGACGACGACAGGGCAACACTGAAGCTTTCTTT. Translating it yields CAGRRQGNTEAFF. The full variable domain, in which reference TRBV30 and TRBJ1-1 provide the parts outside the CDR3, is SQTIHQWPATLVQPVGSPLSLECTVEGTSNPNLYWYRQAAGRGLQLLFYSVGIGQISSEVPQNLSASRPQDRQFILSSKKLLLSDSGFYLCAGRRQGNTEAFFGQGTRLTVV.

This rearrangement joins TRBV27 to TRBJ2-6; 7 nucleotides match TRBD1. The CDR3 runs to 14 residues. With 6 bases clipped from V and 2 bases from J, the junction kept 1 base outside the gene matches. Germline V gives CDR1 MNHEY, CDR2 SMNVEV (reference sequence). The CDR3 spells CASRTGTGANVLTF. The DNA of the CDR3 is TGTGCCAGCAGGACAGGGACTGGGGCCAACGTCCTGACTTTC.

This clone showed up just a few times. The CDR3 coding sequence is TGTGCCAGCAGTTCCCGGCTAGCGGGGAGCACAGATACGCAGTATTTT. Its protein is CASSSRLAGSTDTQYF. The genes are TRBV27 and TRBJ2-3; 9 bases agree with TRBD2. This CDR3 is 16 amino acids long. The trim removed 4 bases at V and 0 bases at J, leaving 5 bases unmatched. Germline assignment: CDR1 MNHEY and CDR2 SMNVEV (reference sequence).

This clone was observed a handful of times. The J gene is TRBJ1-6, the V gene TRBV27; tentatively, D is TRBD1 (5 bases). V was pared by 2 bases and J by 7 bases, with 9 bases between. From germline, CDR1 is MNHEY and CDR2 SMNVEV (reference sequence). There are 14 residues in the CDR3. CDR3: CASSLRGGNSPLHF. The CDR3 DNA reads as TGTGCCAGCAGTTTACGGGGGGGAAATTCACCCCTCCACTTT.

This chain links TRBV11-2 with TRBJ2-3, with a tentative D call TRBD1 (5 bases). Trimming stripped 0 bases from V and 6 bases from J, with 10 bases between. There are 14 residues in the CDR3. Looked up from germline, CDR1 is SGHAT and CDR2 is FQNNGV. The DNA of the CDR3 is TGTGCCAGCAGCTTAGACAGGACACGGGATACGCAGTATTTT. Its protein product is CASSLDRTRDTQYF.

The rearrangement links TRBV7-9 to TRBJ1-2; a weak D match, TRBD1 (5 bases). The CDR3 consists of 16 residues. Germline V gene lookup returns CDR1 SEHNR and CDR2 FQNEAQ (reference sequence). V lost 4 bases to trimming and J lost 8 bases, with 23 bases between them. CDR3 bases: TGTGCCAGCAGCTCCTACATCGAGATGCAGACAGCCGGCTACACCTTC. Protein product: CASSSYIEMQTAGYTF.

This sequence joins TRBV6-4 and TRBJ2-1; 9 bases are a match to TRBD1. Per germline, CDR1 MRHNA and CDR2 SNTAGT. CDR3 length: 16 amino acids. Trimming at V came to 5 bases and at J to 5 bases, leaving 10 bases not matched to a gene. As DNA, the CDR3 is TGTGCCAGCAGTAAATGGCGGACAGGGGAAGACAATGAGCAGTTCTTC. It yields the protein CASSKWRTGEDNEQFF.

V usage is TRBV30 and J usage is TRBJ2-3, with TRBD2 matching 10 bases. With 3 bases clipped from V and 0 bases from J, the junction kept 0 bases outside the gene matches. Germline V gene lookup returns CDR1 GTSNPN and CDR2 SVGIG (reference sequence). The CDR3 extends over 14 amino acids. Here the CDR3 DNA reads TGTGCCTGGAGGGGACTAGCGAGCACAGATACGCAGTATTTT. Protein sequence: CAWRGLASTDTQYF. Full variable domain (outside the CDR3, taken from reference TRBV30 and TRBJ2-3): SQTIHQWPATLVQPVGSPLSLECTVEGTSNPNLYWYRQAAGRGLQLLFYSVGIGQISSEVPQNLSASRPQDRQFILSSKKLLLSDSGFYLCAWRGLASTDTQYFGPGTRLTVL.

The CDR3 nucleotides read TGTGCCAGCAGCTGGACTAGCGGGAGGGCCTTGTACAATGAGCAGTTCTTC. It is translated as CASSWTSGRALYNEQFF. This rearrangement joins TRBV5-4 to TRBJ2-1; TRBD2 matches 15 bases. The CDR3 has 17 residues. V lost 3 bases and J lost 4; bases outside the gene matches: 5. Germline CDR1 reads SGHNT; CDR2 reads YYREEE (reference sequence).

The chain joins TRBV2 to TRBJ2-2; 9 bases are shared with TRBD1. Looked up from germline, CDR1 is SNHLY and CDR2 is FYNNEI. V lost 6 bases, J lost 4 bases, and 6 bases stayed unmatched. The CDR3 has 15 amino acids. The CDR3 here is CASSQSTGGTGELFF. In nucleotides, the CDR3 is TGTGCCAGCAGCCAATCGACAGGGGGCACCGGGGAGCTGTTTTTT. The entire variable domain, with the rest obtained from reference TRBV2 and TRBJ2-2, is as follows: EPEVTQTPSHQVTQMGQEVILRCVPISNHLYFYWYRQILGQKVEFLVSFYNNEISEKSEIFDDQFSVERPDGSNFTLKIRSTKLEDSAMYFCASSQSTGGTGELFFGEGSRLTVL.

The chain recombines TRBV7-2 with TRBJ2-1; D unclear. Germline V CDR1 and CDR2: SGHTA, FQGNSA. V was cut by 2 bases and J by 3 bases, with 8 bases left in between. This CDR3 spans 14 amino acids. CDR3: CASSLSSVYNEQFF. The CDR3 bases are TGTGCCAGCAGCTTAAGTTCAGTCTACAATGAGCAGTTCTTC.

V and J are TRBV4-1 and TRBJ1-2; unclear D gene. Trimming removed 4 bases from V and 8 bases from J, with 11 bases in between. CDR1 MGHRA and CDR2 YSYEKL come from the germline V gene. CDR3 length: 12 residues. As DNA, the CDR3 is TGCGCCAGCAGCCGACTCGGTCGCGGCTACACCTTC. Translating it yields CASSRLGRGYTF.

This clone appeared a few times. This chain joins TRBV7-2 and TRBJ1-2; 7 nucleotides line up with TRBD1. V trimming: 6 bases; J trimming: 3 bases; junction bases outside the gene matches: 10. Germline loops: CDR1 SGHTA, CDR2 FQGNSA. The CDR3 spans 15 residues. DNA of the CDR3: TGTGCCAGCAGTCCCGACAGGGACTTCCACTATGGCTACACCTTC. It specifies CASSPDRDFHYGYTF. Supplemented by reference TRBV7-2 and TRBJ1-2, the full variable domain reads GAGVSQSPSNKVTEKGKDVELRCDPISGHTALYWYRQSLGQGLEFLIYFQGNSAPDKSGLPSDRFSAERTGGSVSTLTIQRTQQEDSAVYLCASSPDRDFHYGYTFGSGTRLTVV.

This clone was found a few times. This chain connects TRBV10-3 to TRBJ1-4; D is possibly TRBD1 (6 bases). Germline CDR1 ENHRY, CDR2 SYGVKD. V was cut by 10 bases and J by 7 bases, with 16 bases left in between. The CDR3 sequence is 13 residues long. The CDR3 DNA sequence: TGTGCCACCTCTGGGGGGGCCCTTGAAAAACTGTTTTTT. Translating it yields CATSGGALEKLFF.

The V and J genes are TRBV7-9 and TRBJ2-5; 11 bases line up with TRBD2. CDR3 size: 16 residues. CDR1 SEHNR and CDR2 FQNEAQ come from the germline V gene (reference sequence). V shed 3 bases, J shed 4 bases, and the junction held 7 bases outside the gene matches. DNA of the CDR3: TGTGCCAGCAGCTTTACTAGCGGGAGTGCAGGAGAGACCCAGTACTTC. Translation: CASSFTSGSAGETQYF.

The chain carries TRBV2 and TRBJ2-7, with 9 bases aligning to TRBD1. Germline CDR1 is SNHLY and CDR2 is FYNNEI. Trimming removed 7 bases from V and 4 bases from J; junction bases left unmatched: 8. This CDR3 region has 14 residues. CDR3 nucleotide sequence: TGTGCCAGCATTACGGAGACAGGGGGGTACGAGCAGTACTTC. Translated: CASITETGGYEQYF.